This TCR beta chain was observed in a study of blood T cell repertoires in COVID-19. Clones were read by immunoSEQ multiplex PCR, and TCRdb kept only the in-frame ones, dropping some. The data contain about 290,000 clones, 89% of them singletons. Sequencing was done on a sample of peripheral blood. The sequence came from a woman aged 40 to 50 who had recovered from COVID-19.

CDR3 nucleotides: TGTGCCAGCAGCTTTACCGGGAGCTCCTACAATGAGCAGTTCTTC. It encodes CASSFTGSSYNEQFF. The V call is TRBV7-2, the J call TRBJ2-1; D may be TRBD2 (6 bases). Trimming took 3 bases from V and 0 from J, leaving 9 bases between them. Germline V gives CDR1 SGHTA, CDR2 FQGNSA. The CDR3 has 15 amino acids.